These T cell receptor beta chains were read from a single sample in a study of blood T cells in healthy people across ages. A single record per CDR3 protein comes from TCRdb applying MiXCR to the 5' RACE reads. The sample lists hundreds of thousands of distinct CDR3 sequences, around 43% seen once, with around 18% in the top ten. The sample consisted of blood. The receptors were sampled from a man in his 60s in good health. Both conserved end residues are part of each CDR3. A D gene is named only where the DNA matches it firmly. The size field is filled for only some rows; it gives once, few, many or a size class.

TRBD2	TRBV6-6	TRBJ2-7	few	TGTGCCAGCAGTTCCGATGGAGCGGGAGGCCCCGAGCAGTACTTC	CASSSDGAGGPEQYF
NA	TRBV12-3/TRBV12-4	TRBJ2-1	NA	TGTGCCAGCAGTGTATCGGGGTTCCATGAGCAGTTCTTC	CASSVSGFHEQFF
NA	TRBV5-1	TRBJ2-6	few	TGCGCCAGCAGCTTTGAGGGCTCTGGGGCCAACGTCCTGACTTTC	CASSFEGSGANVLTF
NA	TRBV28	TRBJ2-1	NA	TGTGCCAGCAGTTCCCTAGGATCGGGCTCGACCTACGAGCAGTTCTTC	CASSSLGSGSTYEQFF
TRBD1	TRBV10-3	TRBJ2-5	NA	TGTGCCATCAGCAGGGGGCTAGAAAACAATGAGCAGTACTTC	CAISRGLENNEQYF
NA	TRBV3-1	TRBJ1-6	NA	TGTGCCAGCAGCCATTTCACAGGTGACAATAATTCACCCCTCCACTTT	CASSHFTGDNNSPLHF
NA	TRBV3-1	TRBJ2-1	NA	TGTGCCAGCAGCCAAGTTAGTCCGGGGAAGCAGTTCTTC	CASSQVSPGKQFF
NA	TRBV6-1	TRBJ2-6	many	TGTGCCAGCAGTGACAGGGGATCTGGGGCCAACGTCCTGACTTTC	CASSDRGSGANVLTF
NA	TRBV6-2/TRBV6-3	TRBJ1-2	many	TGTGCCAGCAGTTACGGTGCTGACAGAATTTACGGCTACACCTTC	CASSYGADRIYGYTF
NA	TRBV3-1	TRBJ1-2	many	TGTGCCAGCAGCCAGTCTGGGGGCCATGGCTACACCTTC	CASSQSGGHGYTF
NA	TRBV29-1	TRBJ2-5	NA	TGCAGCGTTTCTTCCGGGCGTTGGGAGCAGTACTTC	CSVSSGRWEQYF
NA	TRBV7-9	TRBJ1-2	NA	TGTGCCAGCAGCCCCGCTGGGGGGACGGCGTACTATGACTACACCTTC	CASSPAGGTAYYDYTF
TRBD2	TRBV4-3	TRBJ2-7	many	TGCGCCAGCAGCCAAGATCGCGGGGGGTACGAGCAGTACTTC	CASSQDRGGYEQYF
NA	TRBV7-2	TRBJ2-2	NA	TGTGCCAGCAGCTTAGAGGCAGGCCTAGGGGAGCTGTTTTTT	CASSLEAGLGELFF
NA	TRBV7-2	TRBJ2-5	many	TGTGCCAGCAGCTTAGCCCCGGGGCAAGAGACCCAGTACTTC	CASSLAPGQETQYF
TRBD1	TRBV12-3/TRBV12-4	TRBJ2-7	many	TGTGCCAGCAGACGAATGACAGGGGCGAACTCCTACGAGCAGTACTTC	CASRRMTGANSYEQYF
NA	TRBV10-1	TRBJ1-6	NA	TGCGCCAGCAGTGACGACAGGCTGAATTCACCCCTCCACTTT	CASSDDRLNSPLHF
NA	TRBV19	TRBJ2-3	NA	TGTGCCAGTAGGATGTACTCCTCTAGCACAGATACGCAGTATTTT	CASRMYSSSTDTQYF
NA	TRBV6-6	TRBJ1-1	NA	TGTGCCAGCAGACCGGAGGGAATGATGAACACTGAAGCTTTCTTT	CASRPEGMMNTEAFF
NA	TRBV10-3	TRBJ2-3	many	TGTGCCATCAGTGAGTCGCTATGGGCAGATACGCAGTATTTT	CAISESLWADTQYF
TRBD1	TRBV4-3	TRBJ1-2	few	TGCGCCAGCAGCCCACAGGGGATCTACTATGGCTACACCTTC	CASSPQGIYYGYTF
TRBD2	TRBV5-5	TRBJ2-7	NA	TGTGCCAGCAGCCGGAACTGGGGGGGGAGCACCTACAATGAGCAGTACTTC	CASSRNWGGSTYNEQYF
TRBD1	TRBV18	TRBJ2-5	NA	TGTGCCAGCTCCGAGACAGGGTTGGCGGTGCGAGAGACCCAGTACTTC	CASSETGLAVRETQYF
NA	TRBV5-1	TRBJ1-2	few	TGCGCCAGCAGCTTGGCCGGGACGCTAGAGAAGTACTATGGCTACACCTTC	CASSLAGTLEKYYGYTF
NA	TRBV20-1	TRBJ1-5	NA	TGCAGTGCTAGAGTCGGGGGAAACAGCAATCAGCCCCAGCATTTT	CSARVGGNSNQPQHF
NA	TRBV29-1	TRBJ2-1	NA	TGCAGCGTTGTGGGGGATGTCAATGAGCAGTTCTTC	CSVVGDVNEQFF
NA	TRBV20-1	TRBJ1-4	NA	TGCAGTGCTCCTGACCTGGGACGGGAAAAACTGTTTTTT	CSAPDLGREKLFF
TRBD2	TRBV7-2	TRBJ2-5	NA	TGTGCCAGCAGCCTCTCGGGACTAGCGGGTTTTGGCCAAGAGACCCAGTACTTC	CASSLSGLAGFGQETQYF
NA	TRBV6-6	TRBJ1-2	few	TGTGCCAGCAGTTCCCAGGGGCCTGGCTACACCTTC	CASSSQGPGYTF
NA	TRBV20-1	TRBJ1-6	few	TGCAGTGCTAGAGATGACCGGTCTAGCTCCTATAATTCACCCCTCCACTTT	CSARDDRSSSYNSPLHF
TRBD1	TRBV12-3/TRBV12-4	TRBJ2-5	NA	TGTGCCAGCAGTTTGAACAGGGGAAAGCAGTACTTC	CASSLNRGKQYF